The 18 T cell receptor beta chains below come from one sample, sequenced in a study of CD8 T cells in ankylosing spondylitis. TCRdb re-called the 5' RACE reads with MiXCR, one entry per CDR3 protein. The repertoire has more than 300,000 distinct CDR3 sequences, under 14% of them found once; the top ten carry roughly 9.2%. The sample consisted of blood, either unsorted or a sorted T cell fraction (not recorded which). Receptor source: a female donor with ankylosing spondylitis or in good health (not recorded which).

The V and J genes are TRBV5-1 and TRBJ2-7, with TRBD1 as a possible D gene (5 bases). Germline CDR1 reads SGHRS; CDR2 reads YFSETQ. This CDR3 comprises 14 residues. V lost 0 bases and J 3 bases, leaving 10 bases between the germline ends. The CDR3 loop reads CASSLESGNYEQYF. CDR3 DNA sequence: TGCGCCAGCAGCTTGGAATCAGGGAACTACGAGCAGTACTTC.

CDR3: CASSPGRGVSPLHF. CDR3 sequence (DNA): TGTGCCAGCAGCCCCGGGAGGGGAGTTTCACCCCTCCACTTT. The J gene is TRBJ1-6, the V gene TRBV14; D might be TRBD1 (5 bases). Germline V lookup: CDR1 SGHDN, CDR2 FVKESK. CDR3 size: 14 residues. Trimming took off 4 bases at V and 9 bases at J, with 13 bases between the two ends.

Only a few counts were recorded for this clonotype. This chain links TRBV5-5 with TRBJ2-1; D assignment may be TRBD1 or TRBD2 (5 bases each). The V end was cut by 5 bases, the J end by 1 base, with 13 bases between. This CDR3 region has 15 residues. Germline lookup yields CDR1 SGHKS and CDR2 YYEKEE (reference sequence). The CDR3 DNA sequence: TGTGCCAGCAGTTGGGGGACCCTGTCCTACAATGAGCAGTTCTTC. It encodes CASSWGTLSYNEQFF.

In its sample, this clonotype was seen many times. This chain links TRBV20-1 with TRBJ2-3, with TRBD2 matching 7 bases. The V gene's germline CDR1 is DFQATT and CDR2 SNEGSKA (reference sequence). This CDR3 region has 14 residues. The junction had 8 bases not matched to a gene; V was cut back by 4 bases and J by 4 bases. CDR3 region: CSAILAVRADTQYF. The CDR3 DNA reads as TGCAGTGCTATTCTAGCGGTTCGGGCAGATACGCAGTATTTT.

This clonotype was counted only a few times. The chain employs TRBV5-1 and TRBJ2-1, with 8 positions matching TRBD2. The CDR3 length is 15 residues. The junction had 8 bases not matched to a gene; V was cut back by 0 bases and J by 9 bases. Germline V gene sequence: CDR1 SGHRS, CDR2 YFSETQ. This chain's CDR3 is CASSLGGLVASEQFF. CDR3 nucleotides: TGCGCCAGCAGCTTGGGGGGACTAGTGGCGAGTGAGCAGTTCTTC.

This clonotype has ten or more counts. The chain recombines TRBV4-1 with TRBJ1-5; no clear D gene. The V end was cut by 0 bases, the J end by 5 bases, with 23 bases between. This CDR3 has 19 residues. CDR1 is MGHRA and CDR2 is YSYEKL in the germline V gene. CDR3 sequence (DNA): TGCGCCAGCAGCCAAGATGAGGGTTGGGGAGACCTTCATTATCAGCCCCAGCATTTT. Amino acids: CASSQDEGWGDLHYQPQHF.

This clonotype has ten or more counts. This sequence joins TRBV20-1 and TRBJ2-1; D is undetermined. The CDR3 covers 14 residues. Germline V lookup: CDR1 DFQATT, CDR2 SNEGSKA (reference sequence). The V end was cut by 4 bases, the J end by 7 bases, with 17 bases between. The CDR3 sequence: CSAIRARLGNEQFF. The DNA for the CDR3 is TGCAGTGCTATTCGGGCCCGCCTCGGGAATGAGCAGTTCTTC.

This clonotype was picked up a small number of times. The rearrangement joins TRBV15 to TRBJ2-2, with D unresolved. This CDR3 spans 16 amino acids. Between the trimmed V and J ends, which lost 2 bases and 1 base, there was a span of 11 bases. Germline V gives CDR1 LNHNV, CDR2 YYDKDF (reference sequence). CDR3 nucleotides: TGTGCCACCAGCAGACCTCCGGCAGGGAACACCGGGGAGCTGTTTTTT. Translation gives CATSRPPAGNTGELFF.

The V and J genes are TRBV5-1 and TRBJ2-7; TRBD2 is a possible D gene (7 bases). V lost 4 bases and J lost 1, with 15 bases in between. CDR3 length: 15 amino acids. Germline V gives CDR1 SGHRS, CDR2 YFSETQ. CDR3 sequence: CASSPTGRGSYEQYF. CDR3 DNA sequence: TGCGCCAGCAGCCCCACAGGGAGGGGTTCCTACGAGCAGTACTTC. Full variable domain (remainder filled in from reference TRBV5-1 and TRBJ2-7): KAGVTQTPRYLIKTRGQQVTLSCSPISGHRSVSWYQQTPGQGLQFLFEYFSETQRNKGNFPGRFSGRQFSNSRSEMNVSTLELGDSALYLCASSPTGRGSYEQYFGPGTRLTVT.

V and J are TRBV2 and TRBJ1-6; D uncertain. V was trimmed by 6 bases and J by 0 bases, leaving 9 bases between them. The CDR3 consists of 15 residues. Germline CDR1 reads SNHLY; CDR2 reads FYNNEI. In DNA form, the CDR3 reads TGTGCCAGCAGGGTTGGCGACTCCTATAATTCACCCCTCCACTTT. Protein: CASRVGDSYNSPLHF.

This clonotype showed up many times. CDR3 residues: CATSIRDRPYEQYF. DNA for the CDR3: TGTGCCACCAGCATCAGGGACAGGCCCTACGAGCAGTACTTC. The V call is TRBV15, the J call TRBJ2-7, with 8 bases fitting TRBD1. With V trimmed by 4 bases and J by 2 bases, 4 bases remained unmatched. Germline V gives CDR1 LNHNV, CDR2 YYDKDF (reference sequence). The CDR3 runs to 14 residues.

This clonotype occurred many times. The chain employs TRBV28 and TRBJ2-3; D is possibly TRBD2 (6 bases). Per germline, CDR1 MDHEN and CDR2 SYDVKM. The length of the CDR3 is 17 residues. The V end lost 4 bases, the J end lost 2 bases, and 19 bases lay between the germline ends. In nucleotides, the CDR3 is TGTGCCAGCAGTTCCCCCTTCCGACTAGTTGACACAGATACGCAGTATTTT. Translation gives CASSSPFRLVDTDTQYF.

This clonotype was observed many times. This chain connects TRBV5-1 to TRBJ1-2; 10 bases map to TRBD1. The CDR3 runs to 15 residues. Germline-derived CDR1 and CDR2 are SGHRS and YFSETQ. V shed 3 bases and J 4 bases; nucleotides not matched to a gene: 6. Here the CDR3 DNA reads TGCGCCAGCAGCTGGGGACAGGGGATATCCTATGGCTACACCTTC. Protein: CASSWGQGISYGYTF.

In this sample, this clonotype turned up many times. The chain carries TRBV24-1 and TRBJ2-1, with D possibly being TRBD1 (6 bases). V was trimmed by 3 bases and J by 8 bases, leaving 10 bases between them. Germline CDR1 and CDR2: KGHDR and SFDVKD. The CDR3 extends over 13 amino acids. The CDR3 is CATSDIRGDEQFF. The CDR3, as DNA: TGTGCCACCAGTGATATCAGGGGAGATGAGCAGTTCTTC.

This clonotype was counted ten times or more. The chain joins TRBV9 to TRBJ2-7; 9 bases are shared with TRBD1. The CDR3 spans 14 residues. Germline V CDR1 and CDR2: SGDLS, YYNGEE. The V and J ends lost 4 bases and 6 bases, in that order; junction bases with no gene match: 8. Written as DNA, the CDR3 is TGTGCCAGCAGCCTAGGTGGGACAGGGTTCGAGCAGTACTTC. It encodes CASSLGGTGFEQYF. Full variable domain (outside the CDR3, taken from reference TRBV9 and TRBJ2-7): DSGVTQTPKHLITATGQRVTLRCSPRSGDLSVYWYQQSLDQGLQFLIQYYNGEERAKGNILERFSAQQFPDLHSELNLSSLELGDSALYFCASSLGGTGFEQYFGPGTRLTVT.

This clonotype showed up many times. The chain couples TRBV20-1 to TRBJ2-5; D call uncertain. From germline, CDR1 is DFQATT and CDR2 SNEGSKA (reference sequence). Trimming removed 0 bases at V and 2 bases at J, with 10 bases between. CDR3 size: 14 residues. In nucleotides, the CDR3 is TGCAGTGCTAGAGATGATCGATTTCAAGAGACCCAGTACTTC. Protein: CSARDDRFQETQYF.

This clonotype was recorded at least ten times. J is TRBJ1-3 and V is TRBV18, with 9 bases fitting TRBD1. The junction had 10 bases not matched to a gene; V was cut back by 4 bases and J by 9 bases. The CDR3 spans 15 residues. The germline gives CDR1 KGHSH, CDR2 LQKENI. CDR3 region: CASSLKGQGVGTIYF. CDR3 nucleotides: TGTGCCAGCTCACTCAAGGGACAGGGCGTCGGCACCATATATTTT.

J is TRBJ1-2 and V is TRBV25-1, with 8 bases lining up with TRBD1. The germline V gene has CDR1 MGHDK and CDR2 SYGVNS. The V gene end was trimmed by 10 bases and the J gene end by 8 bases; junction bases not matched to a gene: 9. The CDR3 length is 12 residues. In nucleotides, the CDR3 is TGTGCCACCGAACAGGGGGTGGCCGGCTACACCTTC. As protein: CATEQGVAGYTF.